A single sample is the source of the 20 T cell receptor beta chains below, sequenced in a study of blood T cell repertoires in COVID-19 (dated by TCRdb to about 2020). Library preparation used the immunoSEQ multiplex PCR assay. TCRdb carries this immuneACCESS record with in-frame sequences only. Its versions omit some clonotypes, under half of them owing to an unresolved V gene in the studies checked, with the rest unexplained. In all, the sample holds approximately 240,000 clones, and around 90% of those were seen once. The ten largest make up about 12% of the sample. Sequencing input: peripheral blood. The origin of the receptors is a woman in her late teens or twenties who had recovered from COVID-19.

The V and J genes are TRBV27 and TRBJ1-3; TRBD1 might be the D (6 bases). Germline lookup yields CDR1 MNHEY and CDR2 SMNVEV (reference sequence). V was pared by 6 bases and J by 2 bases, with 8 bases between. This CDR3 contains 13 residues. The CDR3 nucleotides read TGTGCCAGCAGACAGGGCCCTGGAAACACCATATATTTT. Amino acid sequence: CASRQGPGNTIYF.

This chain joins TRBV25-1 and TRBJ2-1; D is unresolved. V lost 1 base and J 3 bases, leaving 7 bases between the germline ends. Germline V gene lookup returns CDR1 MGHDK and CDR2 SYGVNS. CDR3 length equals 14 residues. In nucleotides, the CDR3 is TGTGCCAGCAGTGAATCGCCAGACTACAATGAGCAGTTCTTC. This gives the protein CASSESPDYNEQFF.

This rearrangement joins TRBV7-2 to TRBJ1-2; TRBD1 might be the D (6 bases). This CDR3 spans 17 amino acids. Germline values: CDR1 SGHTA, CDR2 FQGNSA. V was trimmed by 1 base and J by 8 bases, leaving 23 bases between them. DNA for the CDR3: TGTGCCAGCAGCTTAGTCCTAGGAGGGGGGGGCGTCGACGGCTACACCTTC. It translates to CASSLVLGGGGVDGYTF.

The sample holds one count of this clone. The CDR3, as DNA: TGTGCCAGTAGCCAGGCGGGTCAGCCCCAGCATTTT. This gives the protein CASSQAGQPQHF. The V gene is TRBV19, the J gene TRBJ1-5; D is undetermined. This CDR3 has 12 residues. Trimming stripped 6 bases from V and 6 bases from J, with 9 bases between. Looked up from germline, CDR1 is LNHDA and CDR2 is SQIVND (reference sequence).

V usage is TRBV4-1 and J usage is TRBJ1-4; D remains unclear. The CDR3 spans 15 residues. Germline V gene sequence: CDR1 MGHRA, CDR2 YSYEKL. V shed 1 base and J shed 0 bases, with 6 bases lying between them. CDR3 sequence: CASSQATTTNEKLFF. The CDR3 DNA follows: TGCGCCAGCAGCCAAGCGACAACAACTAATGAAAAACTGTTTTTT.

This rearrangement joins TRBV7-3 to TRBJ2-1; 11 bases fit TRBD2. Germline V gene sequence: CDR1 SGHTA, CDR2 FQGTGA. V lost 5 bases, J lost 2 bases, and 5 bases stayed unmatched. The CDR3 runs 16 residues. DNA of the CDR3: TGTGCCAGCAGCATACAGGGACTAGCGGCCTACAATGAGCAGTTCTTC. Translated: CASSIQGLAAYNEQFF.

The genes are TRBV4-1 and TRBJ2-5; the match to TRBD1 covers 7 bases. Germline CDR1 MGHRA, CDR2 YSYEKL. The CDR3 extends over 16 amino acids. V was clipped by 0 bases and J by 5 bases; unmatched bases: 9. CDR3 protein: CASSQDQRGRGETQYF. DNA of the CDR3: TGCGCCAGCAGCCAAGATCAGAGGGGGCGCGGGGAGACCCAGTACTTC.

The genes are TRBV6-5 and TRBJ1-2, with TRBD1 identical over 7 bases. With 2 bases clipped from V and 0 bases from J, the junction kept 0 bases outside the gene matches. The CDR3 covers 14 residues. Germline V lookup: CDR1 MNHEY, CDR2 SVGAGI. For the CDR3, the DNA is TGTGCCAGCAGTTACACAGGGGCTAACTATGGCTACACCTTC. Translation gives CASSYTGANYGYTF.

This chain uses TRBV7-2 with TRBJ1-4; D gene uncertain. Germline V gene sequence: CDR1 SGHTA, CDR2 FQGNSA. The CDR3 runs to 14 residues. V lost 1 base and J 5 bases, leaving 8 bases between the germline ends. The CDR3 DNA reads as TGTGCCAGCAGCTTAGGAGGACTGAATGAAAAACTGTTTTTT. This sequence encodes CASSLGGLNEKLFF.

The chain has TRBV5-1 and TRBJ2-3, with 8 bases aligning to TRBD1. Germline CDR1 reads SGHRS; CDR2 reads YFSETQ. V gave up 3 bases and J gave up 6 bases; unmatched junction bases: 6. The CDR3 has 14 amino acids. The CDR3 is CASSSGGSPDTQYF. The DNA for the CDR3 is TGCGCCAGCAGCTCAGGGGGCTCACCGGATACGCAGTATTTT.

As DNA, the CDR3 is TGTGCCAGCAGCCCAACTGATTTTGGGACAGGGAACGAGCAGTACTTC. Amino acids: CASSPTDFGTGNEQYF. The chain recombines TRBV7-7 with TRBJ2-7, with TRBD1 matching 9 bases. Germline CDR1 SSHAT, CDR2 FNYEAQ (reference sequence). CDR3 length equals 16 residues. Trimming took 5 bases from V and 5 from J; bases not matched to a gene: 13.

The chain combines TRBV11-1 with TRBJ2-3, with 8 bases lining up with TRBD2. The CDR3 length is 16 residues. The ends lost 5 bases at V and 2 bases at J; junction bases unmatched: 9. Germline values: CDR1 SGHAT, CDR2 FQDESV (reference sequence). In DNA, the CDR3 is TGTGCCAGCAGCCGCGGGGTTAGCGGGGTCACAGATACGCAGTATTTT. The encoded protein is CASSRGVSGVTDTQYF.

This sequence joins TRBV14 and TRBJ1-2, with D perhaps TRBD1 (6 bases). CDR1 and CDR2 (germline): SGHDN, FVKESK. The CDR3 extends over 14 amino acids. V was shortened by 1 base and J by 8 bases, with 14 bases between the two germline ends. CDR3 in amino acids: CASSQVGGPFGYTF. CDR3 coding DNA: TGTGCCAGCAGCCAAGTTGGGGGCCCCTTCGGCTACACCTTC. The complete variable domain, with remaining parts taken from reference TRBV14 and TRBJ1-2, reads EAGVTQFPSHSVIEKGQTVTLRCDPISGHDNLYWYRRVMGKEIKFLLHFVKESKQDESGMPNNRFLAERTGGTYSTLKVQPAELEDSGVYFCASSQVGGPFGYTFGSGTRLTVV.

This CDR3 reads CASSSSGDWYGYTF. The CDR3 DNA follows: TGCGCCAGCAGCTCCTCAGGGGATTGGTATGGCTACACCTTC. The gene calls are TRBV5-1 and TRBJ1-2; D is possibly TRBD1 (6 bases). Trimming removed 3 bases at V and 5 bases at J, with 14 bases between. Germline V CDR1 and CDR2: SGHRS, YFSETQ. CDR3 length: 14 residues.

This rearrangement joins TRBV30 to TRBJ1-6; TRBD1 is a possible D gene (6 bases). There are 14 residues in the CDR3. The V gene's germline CDR1 is GTSNPN and CDR2 SVGIG (reference sequence). Trimming stripped 6 bases from V and 0 bases from J, with 9 bases between. The DNA of the CDR3 is TGTGCCTGTGACAGGAGCTCCTATAATTCACCCCTCCACTTT. This gives the protein CACDRSSYNSPLHF.

This clone was detected only once. The chain couples TRBV7-2 to TRBJ1-2; TRBD1 agrees at 11 bases. This CDR3 is 17 amino acids long. V lost 1 base and J lost 5; bases outside the gene matches: 9. Germline assignment: CDR1 SGHTA and CDR2 FQGNSA. CDR3 in DNA: TGTGCCAGCAGCTTAGGTGGAGGCGGGACAGGGGGTTATGGCTACACCTTC. Its translation is CASSLGGGGTGGYGYTF.

The CDR3 DNA reads TGTGCCAGCAGCGGGCGGACAGGGATCAATCAGCCCCAGCATTTT. Its translation: CASSGRTGINQPQHF. The V gene is TRBV7-2, the J gene TRBJ1-5; 8 bases fit TRBD1. There are 15 residues in the CDR3. Germline V gene sequence: CDR1 SGHTA, CDR2 FQGNSA. With 5 bases clipped from V and 3 bases from J, the junction kept 6 bases outside the gene matches.

V and J are TRBV7-3 and TRBJ2-1, with 7 positions matching TRBD2. CDR1 is SGHTA and CDR2 is FQGTGA in the germline V gene. Trimming at V came to 2 bases and at J to 8 bases, leaving 15 bases not matched to a gene. The CDR3 totals 17 residues. CDR3 loop: CASSLVPAESGIDEQFF. The CDR3 DNA sequence: TGTGCCAGCAGCTTAGTCCCAGCGGAAAGCGGGATCGATGAGCAGTTCTTC.

The table lists this clone with a count of one. The genes are TRBV10-3 and TRBJ1-1, with D possibly matching TRBD1 (6 bases). The CDR3 contains 12 residues. The V end was cut by 6 bases, the J end by 1 base, with 6 bases between. The germline gives CDR1 ENHRY, CDR2 SYGVKD. Here the CDR3 reads CAIRQGNTEAFF. CDR3 in DNA: TGTGCCATCAGACAGGGGAACACTGAAGCTTTCTTT.

The chain couples TRBV27 to TRBJ2-1, with 9 bases aligning to TRBD2. The CDR3 contains 15 residues. Germline CDR1 is MNHEY and CDR2 is SMNVEV (reference sequence). Trimming removed 5 bases from V and 2 bases from J; junction bases left unmatched: 4. The CDR3 DNA reads TGTGCCAGCAGTGGAGTAGCGGGGGCCTACAATGAGCAGTTCTTC. Encoded protein: CASSGVAGAYNEQFF.